The 19 T cell receptor beta chains presented below share a single source sample, sequenced in a study of shared clonotypes between healthy human individuals. Data came from immunoSEQ multiplex PCR; TCRdb stores just in-frame clones and leaves some out. The sample consists of around 2.5 million clones, roughly 93% of them appearing once. The sequencing sample was made of naive CD4+ T cells from PBMCs. The subset denotes: CD45RA+ positively selected. The receptors derive from a young man in good health. Some clones in this sample may be carry-over from other donors' samples.

This clone has just one count. The chain combines TRBV28 with TRBJ1-1; 7 bases agree with TRBD1. This CDR3 comprises 14 residues. Germline CDR1 is MDHEN and CDR2 is SYDVKM. Trimming took 7 bases from V and 8 from J; bases not matched to a gene: 13. The CDR3 protein is CASTDRGQYLEAFF. CDR3 nucleotide sequence: TGTGCCAGCACCGACCGGGGACAGTACCTAGAAGCTTTCTTT.

This clone appeared once. The V call is TRBV28, the J call TRBJ2-1, with a tentative D call TRBD1 (5 bases). Germline V gives CDR1 MDHEN, CDR2 SYDVKM. CDR3 size: 15 residues. Trimming took 2 bases from V and 4 from J, leaving 12 bases between them. The CDR3 loop reads CASSLDRQIYNEQFF. The CDR3, as DNA: TGTGCCAGCAGTTTAGATCGACAGATATACAATGAGCAGTTCTTC.

This clone has a single count. The V gene is TRBV18, the J gene TRBJ1-2; tentatively, D is TRBD1 (5 bases). Germline V gene lookup returns CDR1 KGHSH and CDR2 LQKENI. The CDR3 covers 15 residues. V was trimmed by 6 bases and J by 3 bases, leaving 17 bases between them. CDR3 DNA sequence: TGTGCCAGCTCCGACGGGCAGGGAGGGCACTATGGCTACACCTTC. Residues: CASSDGQGGHYGYTF.

The sample holds one count of this clone. The chain is built from TRBV10-3 and TRBJ2-1, with 10 nucleotides matching TRBD2. Germline loops: CDR1 ENHRY, CDR2 SYGVKD. The CDR3 has 18 amino acids. The V segment lost 2 bases and the J segment 4 bases; nucleotides outside the gene matches: 11. The CDR3 DNA is TGTGCCATCAGTGAGAATCCCCCGGGACTAGCGCCTTACAATGAGCAGTTCTTC. Translation: CAISENPPGLAPYNEQFF.

The gene calls are TRBV7-2 and TRBJ2-3; 14 positions agree with TRBD2. Trimming took 6 bases from V and 6 from J; bases not matched to a gene: 11. Germline V gene data show CDR1 as SGHTA and CDR2 as FQGNSA. The CDR3 runs to 17 residues. CDR3 sequence (DNA): TGTGCCAGCAGACAGGATAGACTAGCGGGAGGGCCGGATACGCAGTATTTT. Translating it yields CASRQDRLAGGPDTQYF.

The chain joins TRBV9 to TRBJ2-5; 13 bases are a match to TRBD2. Germline trimming cut 3 bases from V and 3 bases from J; bases unmatched to any gene: 11. Germline assignment: CDR1 SGDLS and CDR2 YYNGEE. This CDR3 comprises 18 residues. The CDR3 nucleotides are TGTGCCAGCAGCGCACCGGGACTAGCGGGACCCCGTAAAGAGACCCAGTACTTC. Translation: CASSAPGLAGPRKETQYF.

The rearrangement uses TRBV7-3 and TRBJ2-7, with TRBD2 identical over 8 bases. With V trimmed by 1 base and J by 1 base, 3 bases remained unmatched. The CDR3 spans 15 residues. CDR1 SGHTA and CDR2 FQGTGA come from the germline V gene. As DNA, the CDR3 is TGTGCCAGCAGCTTAAGACTAGCGCCTTCCTACGAGCAGTACTTC. Translated, it gives CASSLRLAPSYEQYF. Looking up the rest from reference TRBV7-3 and TRBJ2-7 gives the full variable domain: GAGVSQTPSNKVTEKGKYVELRCDPISGHTALYWYRQSLGQGPEFLIYFQGTGAADDSGLPNDRFFAVRPEGSVSTLKIQRTERGDSAVYLCASSLRLAPSYEQYFGPGTRLTVT.

The CDR3: CASSELTAGGSPLHF. The CDR3 nucleotides read TGTGCCAGCAGCGAACTTACAGCGGGTGGATCACCCCTCCACTTT. The chain is built from TRBV6-5 and TRBJ1-6; D is undetermined. Germline V gene sequence: CDR1 MNHEY, CDR2 SVGAGI. The ends were cut back, 6 bases at V and 10 bases at J, with 19 bases in the middle. The CDR3 runs 15 residues.

As regards this clone: The sample holds other DNA sequences that translate to the same CDR3. The genes are TRBV2 and TRBJ1-1, with a tentative D call TRBD1 (5 bases). In germline, CDR1 is SNHLY, CDR2 FYNNEI. The CDR3 consists of 14 residues. V shed 2 bases and J shed 0 bases, with 7 bases lying between them. The CDR3 loop is CASSEQGVNTEAFF. In DNA, the CDR3 is TGTGCCAGCAGTGAACAGGGTGTGAACACTGAAGCTTTCTTT.

V and J are TRBV14 and TRBJ1-1, with 8 bases aligning to TRBD1. The junction had 9 bases not matched to a gene; V was cut back by 4 bases and J by 5 bases. The CDR3 has 15 residues. Germline CDR1 SGHDN, CDR2 FVKESK. The chain's CDR3 is CASSPGPWDRTEAFF. Here the CDR3 DNA reads TGTGCCAGCAGCCCCGGGCCATGGGACAGGACTGAAGCTTTCTTT.

The gene calls are TRBV9 and TRBJ1-4; the D gene is possibly TRBD1 (6 bases). This CDR3 has 15 residues. Trimming stripped 4 bases from V and 0 bases from J, with 10 bases between. Germline CDR1 is SGDLS and CDR2 is YYNGEE. DNA for the CDR3: TGTGCCAGCAGCCCGTGGACAGCAACTAATGAAAAACTGTTTTTT. The encoded protein is CASSPWTATNEKLFF.

The chain combines TRBV28 with TRBJ2-7; 8 bases match TRBD2. The CDR3 contains 15 residues. The germline V gene has CDR1 MDHEN and CDR2 SYDVKM. Trimming took 4 bases from V and 3 from J; bases not matched to a gene: 8. This CDR3 is CASSSSGLGSYEQYF. CDR3 nucleotide sequence: TGTGCCAGCAGTTCATCGGGACTAGGAAGCTACGAGCAGTACTTC.

Concerning this clone itself: This sample also contains other DNA sequences that code for the same CDR3. The J gene is TRBJ1-1, the V gene TRBV18; D unclear. Germline assignment: CDR1 KGHSH and CDR2 LQKENI. The CDR3 is 15 amino acids. Trimming took off 1 base at V and 0 bases at J, with 9 bases between the two ends. The CDR3 loop is CASSPLLGMNTEAFF. The CDR3 DNA reads TGTGCCAGCTCACCACTCCTGGGAATGAACACTGAAGCTTTCTTT.

This rearrangement joins TRBV27 to TRBJ1-3; D is unresolved. This CDR3 is built from 15 residues. Per germline, CDR1 MNHEY and CDR2 SMNVEV (reference sequence). V was trimmed by 4 bases and J by 2 bases, leaving 12 bases between them. For the CDR3, the DNA is TGTGCCAGCAGTTCCTTGGGTCGTCCTGGAAACACCATATATTTT. This translates into CASSSLGRPGNTIYF.

The CDR3: CASRDGVDRVTDTQYF. CDR3 coding DNA: TGTGCCAGCAGAGACGGGGTGGACAGGGTCACAGATACGCAGTATTTT. The chain joins TRBV28 to TRBJ2-3, with 8 bases matching TRBD1. Germline CDR1 reads MDHEN; CDR2 reads SYDVKM. The CDR3 is 16 amino acids. V lost 6 bases to trimming and J lost 2 bases; unmatched junction nucleotides: 10.

This chain uses TRBV5-1 with TRBJ1-5, with D perhaps TRBD1 (5 bases). CDR3 length: 15 residues. Per germline, CDR1 SGHRS and CDR2 YFSETQ. Between the trimmed V and J ends, which lost 0 bases and 7 bases, there was a span of 14 bases. CDR3 coding DNA: TGCGCCAGCAGCTTGGAGGGGCCAGGGTACCAGCCCCAGCATTTT. It translates to CASSLEGPGYQPQHF.

The V and J genes are TRBV7-2 and TRBJ2-2, with no clear D. Germline V gene data show CDR1 as SGHTA and CDR2 as FQGNSA. The CDR3 runs 16 residues. V dropped 1 base and J dropped 1 base, with 10 bases sitting between them. The CDR3 DNA sequence: TGTGCCAGCAGCTTAGTGTCGACGGAGAACACCGGGGAGCTGTTTTTT. Protein: CASSLVSTENTGELFF.

CDR3 nucleotides: TGTGCCACCAGCCGCCAGGGGGAATCGCTCAACAATGAGCAGTTCTTC. Protein sequence: CATSRQGESLNNEQFF. The gene calls are TRBV15 and TRBJ2-1, with TRBD1 identical over 7 bases. After removal of 5 bases from V and 5 bases from J, the junction contained 12 bases not matched to a gene. Germline values: CDR1 LNHNV, CDR2 YYDKDF (reference sequence). This CDR3 comprises 16 residues.

Here the CDR3 reads CASSLGDRYYEQYF. CDR3 DNA sequence: TGTGCCAGCAGCTTAGGGGACCGCTACTACGAGCAGTACTTC. The chain links TRBV7-8 to TRBJ2-7; either TRBD1 or TRBD2 may fit D (5 bases each). CDR3 length: 14 amino acids. Germline V gene sequence: CDR1 SGHVS, CDR2 FQNEAQ. V lost 1 base to trimming and J lost 3 bases, with 10 bases between them.